The 10 T cell receptor beta chains below were found in one sample sequenced in a study of vaccination effects on CD4 cells after COVID-19. Ahead of sequencing, the ViraFEST assay grew antigen-specific CD4+ T cells using viral peptide pools. Culture lasted roughly eleven days before CD4+ T cell isolation. Vaccinated participants had no history of SARS-CoV-2 infection and tested negative for nucleocapsid antibodies. Antigens for these TCRs are unknown. Measured with immunoSEQ multiplex PCR; TCRdb has only the in-frame clones, and not every one. In the table there are approximately 23,000 clones, about 71% of which are singletons. This sample comprised CD4+ T cells from PBMCs cultured with HCoV-OC43 spike peptides, obtained before COVID-19 vaccination. Subset denoted: HCoV-OC43 spike overlapping peptide pool stimulation. These receptors were obtained from a human donor who received a COVID-19 vaccine.

The V call is TRBV27, the J call TRBJ2-7, with D perhaps TRBD2 (5 bases). This CDR3 is built from 13 residues. Germline V gene sequence: CDR1 MNHEY, CDR2 SMNVEV (reference sequence). V was trimmed by 5 bases and J by 8 bases, leaving 16 bases between them. The CDR3 sequence: CASSATTRVQQYF. The DNA of the CDR3 is TGTGCCAGCAGTGCCACAACTAGAGTACAGCAGTACTTC.

The chain has TRBV6-4 and TRBJ2-3; 7 bases are shared with TRBD1. Trimming at V came to 3 bases and at J to 4 bases, leaving 1 base not matched to a gene. The CDR3 extends over 13 amino acids. Germline V gene sequence: CDR1 MRHNA, CDR2 SNTAGT. CDR3 residues: CASSDQGADTQYF. The DNA of the CDR3 is TGTGCCAGCAGTGATCAGGGGGCAGATACGCAGTATTTT.

This rearrangement joins TRBV3-1 (or the pseudogene TRBV3-2) to TRBJ1-2, with 8 nucleotides matching TRBD1. The length of the CDR3 is 16 residues. Germline trimming cut 4 bases from V and 8 bases from J; bases unmatched to any gene: 15. The germline V gene encodes CDR1 LGHDT and CDR2 YNNKEL (reference sequence). For the CDR3, the DNA is TGTGCCAGCAGCCGTCACCCAGGGGGCGATGCGGGAGGCTACACCTTC. Protein product: CASSRHPGGDAGGYTF.

This chain uses TRBV3-1 (or the pseudogene TRBV3-2) with TRBJ2-2, with 7 bases matching TRBD2. The CDR3 is 16 amino acids. The germline V gene encodes CDR1 LGHDT and CDR2 YNNKEL (reference sequence). The V gene end was trimmed by 1 base and the J gene end by 4 bases; junction bases not matched to a gene: 6. The CDR3: CASSQGVPSGTGELFF. The CDR3 region has the DNA TGTGCCAGCAGCCAAGGGGTTCCTAGCGGCACCGGGGAGCTGTTTTTT.

This rearrangement joins TRBV7-2 to TRBJ2-1; D may correspond to TRBD1 or TRBD2 (5 bases each). Trimming cost V 5 bases and J 4 bases, with 15 bases left between them. The germline gives CDR1 SGHTA, CDR2 FQGNSA. The CDR3 is 15 residues long. The CDR3 nucleotides read TGTGCCAGCAGCGCACGGTGGGGCGGGTACAATGAGCAGTTCTTC. It codes for CASSARWGGYNEQFF.

This chain joins TRBV6-5 and TRBJ2-7; 9 bases are a match to TRBD1. The CDR3 consists of 15 residues. The germline V gene has CDR1 MNHEY and CDR2 SVGAGI. V dropped 6 bases and J dropped 4; count of bases not matched to a gene: 10. The CDR3 loop is CASSPRTGGGYEQYF. CDR3 nucleotides: TGTGCCAGCAGCCCCCGTACAGGGGGCGGGTACGAGCAGTACTTC.

This clone has only a few counts. This sequence joins TRBV7-9 and TRBJ2-1; 13 positions match TRBD2. This CDR3 contains 19 residues. Trimming at V came to 1 base and at J to 3 bases, leaving 9 bases not matched to a gene. CDR1 is SEHNR and CDR2 is FQNEAQ in the germline V gene (reference sequence). CDR3 nucleotides: TGTGCCAGCAGCTTAGGGGGGACGACTAGCGGGGGGAGCTACAATGAGCAGTTCTTC. Amino acids: CASSLGGTTSGGSYNEQFF. Drawing the rest from reference TRBV7-9 and TRBJ2-1, the complete variable domain is DTGVSQNPRHKITKRGQNVTFRCDPISEHNRLYWYRQTLGQGPEFLTYFQNEAQLEKSRLLSDRFSAERPKGSFSTLEIQRTEQGDSAMYLCASSLGGTTSGGSYNEQFFGPGTRLTVL.

V and J are TRBV18 and TRBJ1-1, with D tentatively TRBD1 (6 bases). Germline V gene data show CDR1 as KGHSH and CDR2 as LQKENI. This CDR3 has 15 residues. V was trimmed by 5 bases and J by 3 bases, leaving 16 bases between them. The CDR3 sequence is CASSFDVRGDTEAFF. As DNA, the CDR3 is TGTGCCAGCTCATTCGACGTCAGGGGTGACACTGAAGCTTTCTTT.

The chain has TRBV2 and TRBJ1-1, with a possible D match to TRBD1 (6 bases). Trimming removed 8 bases from V and 4 bases from J, with 17 bases in between. The germline gives CDR1 SNHLY, CDR2 FYNNEI. The CDR3 contains 14 residues. CDR3 sequence reads: CASVPGAGFTEAFF. In DNA form, the CDR3 reads TGTGCCAGCGTCCCGGGGGCGGGATTCACTGAAGCTTTCTTT.

V and J are TRBV12-5 and TRBJ2-3, with 8 bases matching TRBD1. CDR1 and CDR2 from the germline V gene are LGHNT and FRNRAP. The CDR3 runs 17 residues. J lost 4 bases, V lost 0 bases, and 9 bases had no gene match. Written as DNA, the CDR3 is TGTGCTAGTGGTTTGGTAATAGGGACAGGAGGCTCAGATACGCAGTATTTT. Its translation is CASGLVIGTGGSDTQYF.